The 32 T cell receptor beta chains presented below share a single source sample, sequenced in a study of monozygotic twins with inflammatory bowel disease (dated by TCRdb to the late 2010s). Library preparation used 5' RACE. Sequencer: Illumina HiSeq 2500. The reads were reprocessed in TCRdb, with one entry per CDR3 protein sequence and no accompanying DNA. The sample table holds 420,000 or so distinct CDR3 sequences. The leading ten clones occupy around 2.4% of the sample. Source material: blood. These receptors were taken from a human donor with ulcerative colitis or Crohn's disease, or a healthy co-twin of an affected twin (not recorded which).

V gene TRBV7-2 combines with J gene TRBJ2-7; TCRdb selects TRBD1, and the lack of DNA leaves this call unchecked. CDR3 length: 13 residues. Germline assignment: CDR1 SGHTA and CDR2 FQGNSA. CDR3: CASTRSGTYEQYF.

The gene calls are TRBV6-1 and TRBJ2-5; TCRdb's assignment of TRBD2 cannot be checked, as there is no DNA. Germline CDR1 and CDR2: MNHNS and SASEGT. CDR3 length: 15 amino acids. CDR3 sequence reads: CASTRGTSGQETQYF.

The chain joins TRBV20-1 to TRBJ2-5; TCRdb calls TRBD2, which cannot be checked without DNA. Germline V gene lookup returns CDR1 DFQATT and CDR2 SNEGSKA (reference sequence). The CDR3 is made up of 17 amino acids. The CDR3 region is CSARDAVAGGRGETQYF.

The J gene is TRBJ1-5, the V gene TRBV3-1. CDR3 length: 14 amino acids. Looked up from germline, CDR1 is LGHDT and CDR2 is YNNKEL (reference sequence). The CDR3 protein is CASSQVPVERPQHF.

The V call is TRBV2, the J call TRBJ1-2. The CDR3 is made up of 14 amino acids. Germline CDR1 is SNHLY and CDR2 is FYNNEI. The chain's CDR3 is CASSDGGSNYGYTF.

The chain employs TRBV15 and TRBJ2-1; there is no DNA to check the TCRdb D call of TRBD1. This CDR3 has 14 residues. Germline lookup yields CDR1 LNHNV and CDR2 YYDKDF (reference sequence). CDR3: CATSRAGSPNEQFF. Together with reference TRBV15 and TRBJ2-1, the CDR3 gives the full variable domain: DAMVIQNPRYQVTQFGKPVTLSCSQTLNHNVMYWYQQKSSQAPKLLFHYYDKDFNNEADTPDNFQSRRPNTSFCFLDIRSPGLGDTAMYLCATSRAGSPNEQFFGPGTRLTVL.

This chain uses TRBV9 with TRBJ2-5; TCRdb's assignment of TRBD2 cannot be checked, as there is no DNA. The CDR3 length is 15 residues. Germline values: CDR1 SGDLS, CDR2 YYNGEE. CDR3 protein: CASSPYSGGASTQYF.

This chain connects TRBV12-3 or TRBV12-4 to TRBJ2-5; lacking DNA, the TRBD1 call made by TCRdb goes unchecked. This CDR3 is 13 amino acids long. The CDR3 loop reads CASQIWGGETQYF.

The gene calls are TRBV7-9 and TRBJ2-3. Per germline, CDR1 SEHNR and CDR2 FQNEAQ (reference sequence). There are 13 residues in the CDR3. The CDR3 loop reads CASSFAGSDTQYF. The full variable domain, its missing parts supplied by reference TRBV7-9 and TRBJ2-3, is DTGVSQNPRHKITKRGQNVTFRCDPISEHNRLYWYRQTLGQGPEFLTYFQNEAQLEKSRLLSDRFSAERPKGSFSTLEIQRTEQGDSAMYLCASSFAGSDTQYFGPGTRLTVL.

J is TRBJ1-5 and V is TRBV28; TCRdb gives TRBD1 as the D gene, but with no DNA this cannot be confirmed. Germline lookup yields CDR1 MDHEN and CDR2 SYDVKM. The CDR3 runs 17 residues. The CDR3 here is CASTPRGLKVGNQPQHF. Using reference TRBV28 and TRBJ1-5 for the parts outside the CDR3, the full variable domain is DVKVTQSSRYLVKRTGEKVFLECVQDMDHENMFWYRQDPGLGLRLIYFSYDVKMKEKGDIPEGYSVSREKKERFSLILESASTNQTSMYLCASTPRGLKVGNQPQHFGDGTRLSIL.

This chain uses TRBV5-6 with TRBJ1-4; TCRdb gives TRBD1 as the D gene, but with no DNA this cannot be confirmed. Germline V gene lookup returns CDR1 SGHDT and CDR2 YYEEEE. The CDR3 is 14 residues long. CDR3 region: CASSSTDRDEKLFF.

The chain uses TRBV15 and TRBJ2-7; TCRdb's D call of TRBD1 is untestable without DNA. The CDR3 runs 15 residues. Per the germline V gene, CDR1 is LNHNV and CDR2 is YYDKDF (reference sequence). CDR3: CATSRDGRGISEQYF.

The chain combines TRBV28 with TRBJ2-1; TCRdb's D gene call, TRBD2, goes unchecked for lack of DNA. The CDR3 length is 17 residues. CDR1 is MDHEN, CDR2 SYDVKM, per germline. CDR3: CASSLGAGGPWWNEQFF.

This sequence joins TRBV29-1 and TRBJ2-1; TCRdb's D gene call, TRBD2, goes unchecked for lack of DNA. The germline CDR1 and CDR2 sequences are SQVTM and ANQGSEA. This CDR3 region has 13 residues. The CDR3 protein is CSVEAGGRVEQFF.

The chain links TRBV13 to TRBJ1-4; without DNA, the TCRdb call of TRBD1 cannot be checked. The CDR3 runs to 14 residues. CDR1 PRHDT and CDR2 FYEKMQ come from the germline V gene (reference sequence). CDR3 residues: CASSFRETNEKLFF.

The V call is TRBV12-3 or TRBV12-4, the J call TRBJ2-5; the D call of TRBD2 rests on TCRdb alone, since no DNA is present to check it. There are 14 residues in the CDR3. The CDR3 sequence is CASNQLAGEGTQYF.

The rearrangement joins TRBV20-1 to TRBJ2-1; the TCRdb D gene call, TRBD1, has no DNA to confirm it. CDR1 is DFQATT, CDR2 SNEGSKA, per germline (reference sequence). CDR3 length: 14 amino acids. CDR3 residues: CSAIPGQGGDEQFF.

The chain links TRBV5-1 to TRBJ2-3; there is no DNA to check the TCRdb D call of TRBD1. Germline V gene data show CDR1 as SGHRS and CDR2 as YFSETQ. CDR3 length: 15 residues. CDR3: CASSLLGDRTDTQYF.

The chain carries TRBV6-2 or TRBV6-3 and TRBJ2-1; TCRdb calls TRBD1, which cannot be checked without DNA. The length of the CDR3 is 16 residues. Germline V gene lookup returns CDR1 MNHEY and CDR2 SVGEGT. This CDR3 reads CASSYQLAPKGDEQFF.

The chain couples TRBV7-2 to TRBJ2-2. This CDR3 comprises 13 residues. Germline V CDR1 and CDR2: SGHTA, FQGNSA. This chain's CDR3 is CASSLSYAGELFF.

This rearrangement joins TRBV7-2 to TRBJ2-7. Per germline, CDR1 SGHTA and CDR2 FQGNSA. CDR3 size: 15 residues. CDR3 residues: CASSLVQGSSYEQYF.

The chain combines TRBV20-1 with TRBJ2-3; checking the TCRdb D call of TRBD1 is not possible without DNA. The CDR3 length is 11 residues. Looked up from germline, CDR1 is DFQATT and CDR2 is SNEGSKA (reference sequence). The CDR3 sequence: CSANTGTYRYF.

The V call is TRBV29-1, the J call TRBJ1-2; TCRdb's D gene call, TRBD1, goes unchecked for lack of DNA. The CDR3 runs to 15 residues. The germline V gene encodes CDR1 SQVTM and CDR2 ANQGSEA. CDR3 protein: CSVANQAPTSYGYTF.

The rearrangement uses TRBV6-1 and TRBJ2-1; TCRdb selects TRBD1, and the lack of DNA leaves this call unchecked. The CDR3 runs 14 residues. The V gene's germline CDR1 is MNHNS and CDR2 SASEGT. The CDR3 sequence: CASRAAQGVNEQFF.

The chain has TRBV5-1 and TRBJ1-5; as DNA is missing, the TRBD1 call by TCRdb cannot be tested. The CDR3 runs 15 residues. Germline V CDR1 and CDR2: SGHRS, YFSETQ. CDR3 residues: CASSLEGQVHQPQHF.

V and J are TRBV6-5 and TRBJ2-1. The germline V gene has CDR1 MNHEY and CDR2 SVGAGI. This CDR3 has 13 residues. This CDR3 reads CASVGSAYNEQFF.

The chain is built from TRBV20-1 and TRBJ1-1; TCRdb proposes TRBD1, but this gene call is untestable without DNA. This CDR3 spans 11 amino acids. Looked up from germline, CDR1 is DFQATT and CDR2 is SNEGSKA (reference sequence). The CDR3 sequence: CSASRQQRAFF.

This chain joins TRBV7-9 and TRBJ2-7. Germline CDR1 SEHNR, CDR2 FQNEAQ (reference sequence). CDR3 length: 12 amino acids. This CDR3 is CASSARGDEQYF.

The gene calls are TRBV15 and TRBJ1-2. The CDR3 is 15 amino acids. Germline assignment: CDR1 LNHNV and CDR2 YYDKDF (reference sequence). CDR3 amino acids: CATSRAPGSLGGYTF.

The V call is TRBV27, the J call TRBJ1-2; absent DNA, TCRdb's TRBD1 call cannot be checked. The CDR3 runs to 15 residues. The germline V gene encodes CDR1 MNHEY and CDR2 SMNVEV (reference sequence). The chain's CDR3 is CASSSDREANYGYTF.

The chain has TRBV10-3 and TRBJ2-5. Germline CDR1 reads ENHRY; CDR2 reads SYGVKD. This CDR3 spans 14 amino acids. CDR3 amino acids: CATNIARGQETQYF.

This rearrangement joins TRBV6-2 or TRBV6-3 to TRBJ2-3; without DNA, the TCRdb call of TRBD2 cannot be checked. CDR3 length: 15 amino acids. Per germline, CDR1 MNHEY and CDR2 SVGEGT. The chain's CDR3 is CASSYRAGPAGAQYF.